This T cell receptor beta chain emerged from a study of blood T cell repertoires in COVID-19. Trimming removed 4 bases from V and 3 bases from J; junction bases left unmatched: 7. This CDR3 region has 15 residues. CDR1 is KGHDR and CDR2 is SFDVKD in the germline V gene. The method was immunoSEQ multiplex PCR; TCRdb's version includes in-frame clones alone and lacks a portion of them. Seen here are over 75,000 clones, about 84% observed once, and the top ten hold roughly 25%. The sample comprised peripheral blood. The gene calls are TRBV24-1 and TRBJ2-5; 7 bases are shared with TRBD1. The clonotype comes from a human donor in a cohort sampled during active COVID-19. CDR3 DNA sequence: TGTGCCACCAGTGAGTCCGACAGGGCAAAAGAGACCCAGTACTTC. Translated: CATSESDRAKETQYF.